This TCR beta chain was captured in a study of T cell changes during pregnancy in multiple sclerosis. Method: immunoSEQ multiplex PCR; TCRdb's copy keeps in-frame clones and lacks some. The sample lists roughly 61,000 clones; approximately 90% were seen once. Looked up from germline, CDR1 is SGHTS and CDR2 is YDEGEE. Trimming took 4 bases from V and 1 from J; bases not matched to a gene: 2. This CDR3 contains 14 residues. The sample here was peripheral blood, taken in the first trimester of pregnancy. This TCR was sampled from a female donor in good health, enrolled as a control in a pregnancy study. The V call is TRBV5-8, the J call TRBJ1-1; 9 bases fit TRBD1. Here the CDR3 reads CASSPDRGNTEAFF. CDR3 nucleotide sequence: TGTGCCAGCAGCCCGGACAGGGGGAACACTGAAGCTTTCTTT.